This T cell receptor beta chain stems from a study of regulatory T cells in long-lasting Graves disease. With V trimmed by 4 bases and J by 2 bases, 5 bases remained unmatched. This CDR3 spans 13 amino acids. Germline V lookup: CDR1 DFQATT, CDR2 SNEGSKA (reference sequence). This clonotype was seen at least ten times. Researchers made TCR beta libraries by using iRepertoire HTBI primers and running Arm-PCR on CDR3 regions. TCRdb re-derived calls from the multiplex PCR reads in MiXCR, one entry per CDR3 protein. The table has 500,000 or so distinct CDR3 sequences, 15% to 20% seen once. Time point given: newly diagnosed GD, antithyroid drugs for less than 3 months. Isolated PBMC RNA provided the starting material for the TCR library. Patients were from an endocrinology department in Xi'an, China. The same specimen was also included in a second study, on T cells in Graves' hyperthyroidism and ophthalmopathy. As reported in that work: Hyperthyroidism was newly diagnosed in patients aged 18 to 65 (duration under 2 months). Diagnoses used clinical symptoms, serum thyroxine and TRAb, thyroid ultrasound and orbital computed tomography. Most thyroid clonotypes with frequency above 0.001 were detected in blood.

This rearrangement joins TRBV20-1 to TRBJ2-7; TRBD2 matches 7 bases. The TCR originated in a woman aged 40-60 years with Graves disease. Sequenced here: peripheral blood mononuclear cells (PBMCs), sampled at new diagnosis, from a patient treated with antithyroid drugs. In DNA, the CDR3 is TGCAGTGCTAAGGGCGGGGGTACCTACGAGCAGTACTTC. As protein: CSAKGGGTYEQYF.